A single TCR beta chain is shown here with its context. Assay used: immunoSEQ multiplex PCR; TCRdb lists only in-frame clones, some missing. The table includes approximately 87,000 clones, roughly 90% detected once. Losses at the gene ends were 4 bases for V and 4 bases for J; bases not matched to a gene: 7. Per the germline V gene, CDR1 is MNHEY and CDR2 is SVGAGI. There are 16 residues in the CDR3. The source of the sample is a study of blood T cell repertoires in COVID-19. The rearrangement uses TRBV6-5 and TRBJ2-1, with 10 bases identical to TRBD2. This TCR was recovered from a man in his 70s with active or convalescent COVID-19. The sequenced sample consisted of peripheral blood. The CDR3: CASSSASGRGYNEQFF. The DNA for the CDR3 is TGTGCCAGCAGTTCCGCTAGCGGGAGAGGTTACAATGAGCAGTTCTTC.